A selection of T cell receptor beta chains follows, all from one sample in a study of blood T cell repertoires in COVID-19. Here immunoSEQ multiplex PCR was the method, and the copy in TCRdb shows in-frame clones only, minus some. The sample contains fewer than 120,000 clones, about 80% of which appear only once. The material sequenced was peripheral blood. Receptor source: a woman aged 80 or over with active or convalescent COVID-19. The CDR3 runs from the conserved cysteine through the conserved F or W. The D gene is left open where the match is weak. Clone size is given for some rows only: seen once, a few or many times, or a class if the clone is expanded.

j_call cdr3_length clone_size d_call v_call cdr3_nt cdr3_aa
TRBJ1-5 15 - - TRBV19 TGTGCCAGTAGTATCAGGGGATATAGCAATCAGCCCCAGCATTTT CASSIRGYSNQPQHF
TRBJ1-5 15 - - TRBV15 TGTGCCACCAGCAGACTGGAGGGAGACAATCAGCCCCAGCATTTT CATSRLEGDNQPQHF
TRBJ2-2 16 - - TRBV5-4 TGTGCCAGCAGCTTGGCCTCAGGCTCGAACACCGGGGAGCTGTTTTTT CASSLASGSNTGELFF
TRBJ2-1 17 - TRBD2 TRBV27 TGTGCCAGCAGTTTATCCAGGACTAGCGGGAGGAGGTATGAGCAGTTCTTC CASSLSRTSGRRYEQFF
TRBJ2-7 14 - - TRBV15 TGTGCCACCAGCAGGGACTGGACCTCCTACGAGCAGTACTTC CATSRDWTSYEQYF
TRBJ1-5 14 - - TRBV18 TGTGCCAGCTCCCCGACTGCCGGCAATCAGCCCCAGCATTTT CASSPTAGNQPQHF
TRBJ2-5 16 few TRBD2 TRBV5-4 TGTGCCAGCAGGATTGGGACTAGCGGGAGCCAAGAGACCCAGTACTTC CASRIGTSGSQETQYF
TRBJ2-3 16 - TRBD1 TRBV6-1 TGTGCCAGCAGTCAAGGGCCTCAGGGGGTCACAGATACGCAGTATTTT CASSQGPQGVTDTQYF
TRBJ2-7 15 - TRBD2 TRBV11-2 TGTGCCAGCAGCAGTGGACTAGCGGGGGCCTACGAGCAGTACTTC CASSSGLAGAYEQYF
TRBJ2-3 17 - TRBD2 TRBV5-1 TGCGCCAGCAGCTTGTTGGGGACTAGCGCAAGCACAGATACGCAGTATTTT CASSLLGTSASTDTQYF
TRBJ2-5 16 - TRBD2 TRBV4-1 TGCGCCAGCAGCCCACGGGGTAGCGGGACAATGGAGACCCAGTACTTC CASSPRGSGTMETQYF
TRBJ1-2 17 - TRBD1 TRBV7-9 TGTGCCAGCAAATCTATGAAAGGGGGCGCCGCTAACTATGGCTACACCTTC CASKSMKGGAANYGYTF
TRBJ2-7 15 - TRBD2 TRBV2 TGTGCCAGCAGTGAGCGGACTAGTTGGTCCTACGAGCAGTACTTC CASSERTSWSYEQYF
TRBJ2-1 13 - - TRBV7-2 TGTGCCAGCAGGCTTGACAGAAACAATGAGCAGTTCTTC CASRLDRNNEQFF
TRBJ2-3 15 - TRBD2 TRBV28 TGTGCCAGCAGTCTGAGCGGGGCTAGCACAGATACGCAGTATTTT CASSLSGASTDTQYF
TRBJ2-2 14 - TRBD2 TRBV20-1 TGCAGTGCTAGTCCTAGCGGGACCACCGGGGAGCTGTTTTTT CSASPSGTTGELFF
TRBJ2-3 13 - - TRBV14 TGTGCCAGCAGCCAACATAACGGCGGAGCCCAGTATTTT CASSQHNGGAQYF
TRBJ1-1 16 - - TRBV5-4 TGTGCCAGCAGCTCCCTTAGCCTCGCCATGAACACTGAAGCTTTCTTT CASSSLSLAMNTEAFF
TRBJ1-6 14 - - TRBV3-1/TRBV3-2 TGTGCCAGCAGCCAAGAAGGACAACTTTCACCCCTCCACTTT CASSQEGQLSPLHF
TRBJ2-1 10 once - TRBV2 TGTGCCAGCCATAGCTATGAGCAGTTCTTC CASHSYEQFF
TRBJ2-2 16 - TRBD1 TRBV5-4 TGTGCCAGCAGCGTCGACAGGGGGCTAGGTACCGGGGAGCTGTTTTTT CASSVDRGLGTGELFF
TRBJ2-7 16 - TRBD1 TRBV9 TGTGCCAGCAGCGTGAGTGGGACAGGGAGGTGGTACGAGCAGTACTTC CASSVSGTGRWYEQYF
TRBJ2-6 15 - - TRBV5-1 TGCGCCAGCAGCCCTACAGGGTCTGGGGCCAACGTCCTGACTTTC CASSPTGSGANVLTF
TRBJ2-1 17 - TRBD2 TRBV9 TGTGCCAGCAGCGTAGGACCACTCTACGCGGGAGTCAATGAGCAGTTCTTC CASSVGPLYAGVNEQFF
TRBJ2-3 19 - - TRBV7-6 TGTGCCAGCAGCTTAGTCCTCCTGACTAGTGGCCAGCCAGCAGATACGCAGTATTTT CASSLVLLTSGQPADTQYF
TRBJ2-2 16 - TRBD2 TRBV19 TGTGCCAGTAGTACGGCGGGAGGTGCGGGGACCGGGGAGCTGTTTTTT CASSTAGGAGTGELFF
TRBJ1-1 14 few - TRBV3-1/TRBV3-2 TGTGCCAGCAGCCAGGGCTTGTCTGGGACTGAAGCTTTCTTT CASSQGLSGTEAFF
TRBJ1-2 14 - TRBD1 TRBV28 TGTGCCAGCAGACCGGGACAGTTATACTATGGCTACACCTTC CASRPGQLYYGYTF